This T cell receptor beta chain originates from a study of T cell responses to AZD1222 COVID-19 vaccine. Concerning this clone: Its antigen is not identified.

Study findings and constraints: White British people made up most donors, females outnumbered males, and clonal diversity was possibly underestimated.

This CDR3 has 14 residues. The germline CDR1 and CDR2 sequences are SGHTA and FQGNSA. The ends lost 1 base at V and 7 bases at J; junction bases unmatched: 0. Assay used: immunoSEQ multiplex PCR; TCRdb lists only in-frame clones, some missing. The sample carries about 130,000 clones, around 90% recorded once. The clonotype comes from an adult in good health. The input for sequencing was peripheral blood, taken on day 0 of AZD1222 vaccination. The V call is TRBV7-2, the J call TRBJ1-6, with TRBD1 identical over 8 bases. The CDR3 spells CASSLGTGNSPLHF. DNA of the CDR3: TGTGCCAGCAGCTTAGGGACAGGGAATTCACCCCTCCACTTT.